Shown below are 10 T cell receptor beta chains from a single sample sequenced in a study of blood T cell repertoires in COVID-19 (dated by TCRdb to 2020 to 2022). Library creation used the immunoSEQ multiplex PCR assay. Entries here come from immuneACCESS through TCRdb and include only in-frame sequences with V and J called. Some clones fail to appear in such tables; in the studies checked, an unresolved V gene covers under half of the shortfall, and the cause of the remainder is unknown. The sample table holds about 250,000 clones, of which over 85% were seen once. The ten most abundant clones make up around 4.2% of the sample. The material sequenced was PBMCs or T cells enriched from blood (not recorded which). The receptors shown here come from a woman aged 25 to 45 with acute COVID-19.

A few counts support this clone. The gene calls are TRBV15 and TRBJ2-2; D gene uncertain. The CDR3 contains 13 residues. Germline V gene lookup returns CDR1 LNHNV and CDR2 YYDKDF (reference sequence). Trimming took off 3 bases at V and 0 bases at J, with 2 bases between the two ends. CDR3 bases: TGTGCCACCAGCAGCACGAACACCGGGGAGCTGTTTTTT. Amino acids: CATSSTNTGELFF. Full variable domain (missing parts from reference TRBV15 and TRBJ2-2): DAMVIQNPRYQVTQFGKPVTLSCSQTLNHNVMYWYQQKSSQAPKLLFHYYDKDFNNEADTPDNFQSRRPNTSFCFLDIRSPGLGDTAMYLCATSSTNTGELFFGEGSRLTVL.

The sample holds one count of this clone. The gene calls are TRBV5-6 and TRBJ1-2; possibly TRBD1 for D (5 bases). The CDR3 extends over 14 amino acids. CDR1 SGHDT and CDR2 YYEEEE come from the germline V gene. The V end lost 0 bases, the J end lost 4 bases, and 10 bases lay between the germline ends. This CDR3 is CASSLGQRTYGYTF. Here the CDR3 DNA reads TGTGCCAGCAGCTTGGGACAGAGGACCTATGGCTACACCTTC.

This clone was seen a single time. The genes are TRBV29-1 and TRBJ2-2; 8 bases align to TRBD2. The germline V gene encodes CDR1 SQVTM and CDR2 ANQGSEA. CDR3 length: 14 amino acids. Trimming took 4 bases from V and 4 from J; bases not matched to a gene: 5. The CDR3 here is CSVVVGLATGELFF. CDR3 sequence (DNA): TGCAGCGTTGTAGTAGGACTAGCCACCGGGGAGCTGTTTTTT.

CDR3 nucleotides: TGCGCCAGCAGGGCACAGGGGGCGAACACTGAAGCTTTCTTT. Translating gives CASRAQGANTEAFF. This sequence joins TRBV5-1 and TRBJ1-1, with 9 bases lining up with TRBD1. CDR3 length: 14 residues. With 5 bases clipped from V and 1 base from J, the junction kept 3 bases outside the gene matches. Germline values: CDR1 SGHRS, CDR2 YFSETQ.

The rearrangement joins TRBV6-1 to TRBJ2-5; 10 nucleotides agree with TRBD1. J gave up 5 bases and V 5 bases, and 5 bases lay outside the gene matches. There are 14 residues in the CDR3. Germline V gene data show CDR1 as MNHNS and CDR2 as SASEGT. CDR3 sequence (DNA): TGTGCCAGCAGTTCCCTGACAGGGGGCGAGACCCAGTACTTC. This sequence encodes CASSSLTGGETQYF.

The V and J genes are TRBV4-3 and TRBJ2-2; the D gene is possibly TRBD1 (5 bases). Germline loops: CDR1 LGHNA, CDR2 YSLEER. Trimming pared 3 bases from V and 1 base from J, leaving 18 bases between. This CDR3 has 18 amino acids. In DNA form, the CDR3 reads TGCGCCAGCAGCCACAGTCAGGGTGGTAGTGGGAACACCGGGGAGCTGTTTTTT. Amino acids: CASSHSQGGSGNTGELFF.

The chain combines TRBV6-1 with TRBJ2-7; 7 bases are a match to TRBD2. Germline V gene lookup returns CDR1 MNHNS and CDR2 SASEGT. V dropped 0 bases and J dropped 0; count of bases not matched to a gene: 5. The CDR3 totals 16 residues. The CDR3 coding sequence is TGTGCCAGCAGTGAAGCAGGCGGGGGAGGCTCCTACGAGCAGTACTTC. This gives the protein CASSEAGGGGSYEQYF.

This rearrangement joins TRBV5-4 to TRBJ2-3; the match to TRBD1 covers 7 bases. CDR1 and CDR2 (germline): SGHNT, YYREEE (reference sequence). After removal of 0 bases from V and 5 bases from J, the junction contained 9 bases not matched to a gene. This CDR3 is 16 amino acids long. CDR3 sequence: CASSLEPGQKEDTQYF. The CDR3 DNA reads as TGTGCCAGCAGCTTGGAACCGGGACAGAAAGAAGATACGCAGTATTTT.

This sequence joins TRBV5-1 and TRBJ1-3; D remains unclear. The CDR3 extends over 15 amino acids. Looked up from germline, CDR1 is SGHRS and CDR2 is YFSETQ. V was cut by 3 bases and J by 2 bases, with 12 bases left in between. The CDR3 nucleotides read TGCGCCAGCAGCTATGAGAATTCTGCTGGAAACACCATATATTTT. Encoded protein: CASSYENSAGNTIYF. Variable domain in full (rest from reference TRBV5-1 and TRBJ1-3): KAGVTQTPRYLIKTRGQQVTLSCSPISGHRSVSWYQQTPGQGLQFLFEYFSETQRNKGNFPGRFSGRQFSNSRSEMNVSTLELGDSALYLCASSYENSAGNTIYFGEGSWLTVV.

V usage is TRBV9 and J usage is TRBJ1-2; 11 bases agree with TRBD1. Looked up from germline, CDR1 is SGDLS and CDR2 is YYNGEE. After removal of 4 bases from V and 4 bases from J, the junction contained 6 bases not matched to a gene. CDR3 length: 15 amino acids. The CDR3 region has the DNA TGTGCCAGCAGCCATGGGGACAGGGGGGCCTATGGCTACACCTTC. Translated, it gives CASSHGDRGAYGYTF.